The TCR beta chain described here comes from a study of blood T cell repertoires in COVID-19. Background on the study: Acute and convalescent COVID-19 specimens originated in the United States, Italy and Spain. In each case, the material was cDNA or gDNA derived from T cells, B-cell-depleted T cells, or PBMCs.

Germline CDR1 reads SGHRS; CDR2 reads YFSETQ. The CDR3 sequence is 15 residues long. V gave up 4 bases and J gave up 3 bases; unmatched junction bases: 7. Authors' processing steps: Amplification of reference gene primers was used by the study to estimate nucleated cell counts. The repertoire was sequenced with immunoSEQ multiplex PCR; TCRdb's copy has only in-frame clones and lacks some. D and trimming come from the DNA, and the V and J calls and clone size come from that table. Of over 200,000 clones listed, roughly 87% are singletons. The clonotype comes from a man between 35 and 55 years old with active or convalescent COVID-19. The chain joins TRBV5-1 to TRBJ1-3; the match to TRBD1 covers 7 bases. The sample consisted of peripheral blood. CDR3 nucleotide sequence: TGCGCCAGCAGCCTACAAGGGGGCAATGGAAACACCATATATTTT. Encoded protein: CASSLQGGNGNTIYF. Full variable domain (missing parts from reference TRBV5-1 and TRBJ1-3): KAGVTQTPRYLIKTRGQQVTLSCSPISGHRSVSWYQQTPGQGLQFLFEYFSETQRNKGNFPGRFSGRQFSNSRSEMNVSTLELGDSALYLCASSLQGGNGNTIYFGEGSWLTVV.